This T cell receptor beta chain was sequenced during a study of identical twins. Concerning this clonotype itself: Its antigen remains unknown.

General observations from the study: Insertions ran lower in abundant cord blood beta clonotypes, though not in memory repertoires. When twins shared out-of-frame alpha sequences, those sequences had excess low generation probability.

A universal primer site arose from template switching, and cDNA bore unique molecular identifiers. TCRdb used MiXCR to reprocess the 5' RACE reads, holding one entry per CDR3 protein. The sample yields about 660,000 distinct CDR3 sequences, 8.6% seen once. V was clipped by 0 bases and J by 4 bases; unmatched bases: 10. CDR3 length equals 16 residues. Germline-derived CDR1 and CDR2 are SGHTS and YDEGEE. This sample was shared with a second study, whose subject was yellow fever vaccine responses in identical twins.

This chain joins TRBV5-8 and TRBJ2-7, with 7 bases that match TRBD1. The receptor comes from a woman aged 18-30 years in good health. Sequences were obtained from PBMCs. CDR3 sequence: CASSLAHRGSGYEQYF. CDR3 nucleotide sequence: TGTGCCAGCAGCTTGGCCCACAGGGGCTCGGGGTACGAGCAGTACTTC.